This TCR beta chain was observed in a study of blood T cell repertoires in COVID-19. Background on the study: Samples taken during acute and convalescent COVID-19 were collected in the United States, Italy and Spain. The cDNA or gDNA used as material had been derived from T cells, B-cell-depleted T cells, or PBMCs.

Sequenced by immunoSEQ multiplex PCR; TCRdb stores in-frame clones only, minus some. The table shows about 130,000 clones, with roughly 86% occurring only once. The V gene's germline CDR1 is SGHTS and CDR2 YDEGEE. The CDR3 extends over 15 amino acids. V lost 2 bases to trimming and J lost 4 bases; unmatched junction nucleotides: 7. The specimen sequenced was peripheral blood. The rearrangement uses TRBV5-8 and TRBJ2-5, with 8 bases fitting TRBD1. The sequence was obtained from a woman aged 70-85 years with COVID-19, enrolled during active disease. CDR3 sequence: CASSFRDRWSETQYF. CDR3 sequence (DNA): TGTGCCAGCAGCTTCCGGGACAGGTGGTCAGAGACCCAGTACTTC.